The 29 T cell receptor beta chains reported below all come from one sample, sequenced in a study of blood T cell repertoires in COVID-19. Profiling relied on immunoSEQ multiplex PCR, and the TCRdb table lists in-frame clones only, not all of them. The sample lists 99,000 or so clones, roughly nine tenths occurring once. The sample taken for sequencing was peripheral blood. The receptors come from a human donor in a cohort sampled during active COVID-19.

J is TRBJ1-5 and V is TRBV9; D is uncertain. The CDR3 is 13 amino acids. The germline gives CDR1 SGDLS, CDR2 YYNGEE. V lost 0 bases to trimming and J lost 5 bases, with 6 bases between them. The CDR3 nucleotides read TGTGCCAGCAGCGTAGGTCCAGATCAGCCCCAGCATTTT. Protein: CASSVGPDQPQHF.

The chain joins TRBV11-2 to TRBJ1-3, with TRBD1 matching 7 bases. CDR3 length: 18 amino acids. Trimming took 5 bases from V and 0 from J; bases not matched to a gene: 13. Looked up from germline, CDR1 is SGHAT and CDR2 is FQNNGV. The CDR3 DNA is TGTGCCAGCAGCGCACGACGAAAGACAGGGTTCTCTGGAAACACCATATATTTT. Protein: CASSARRKTGFSGNTIYF.

Here the CDR3 reads CASKEGIMSYEQYF. The CDR3 bases are TGTGCCAGCAAGGAGGGAATAATGTCCTACGAGCAGTACTTC. The chain recombines TRBV21-1 with TRBJ2-7; TRBD2 is taken as the D call from the table, unchecked against the DNA. TRBV21-1 is classified as a pseudogene. The CDR3 is 14 amino acids.

The V call is TRBV28, the J call TRBJ2-6, with TRBD1 matching over 7 bases. CDR3 length: 17 residues. The germline V gene encodes CDR1 MDHEN and CDR2 SYDVKM. V lost 6 bases, J lost 1 base, and 9 bases stayed unmatched. CDR3 region: CASRTDRVSSGANVLTF. Here the CDR3 DNA reads TGTGCCAGCAGAACAGACAGGGTCTCATCTGGGGCCAACGTCCTGACTTTC.

This chain connects TRBV2 to TRBJ1-2; 7 bases are shared with TRBD1. The V gene's germline CDR1 is SNHLY and CDR2 FYNNEI. J was trimmed by 7 bases and V by 6 bases; bases with no gene match: 8. The CDR3 has 13 amino acids. DNA for the CDR3: TGTGCCAGCAGACTCAGGGGGGAAAGTGGCTACACCTTC. This translates into CASRLRGESGYTF.

The V call is TRBV3-1 (or the pseudogene TRBV3-2), the J call TRBJ2-7, with TRBD2 as a possible D gene (5 bases). The germline V and J ends were trimmed by 1 base and 3 bases, with 7 bases remaining between them. This CDR3 is 13 amino acids long. Per the germline V gene, CDR1 is LGHDT and CDR2 is YNNKEL (reference sequence). CDR3 sequence reads: CASSQAGIYEQYF. For the CDR3, the DNA is TGTGCCAGCAGCCAAGCCGGGATCTACGAGCAGTACTTC.

V and J are TRBV20-1 and TRBJ1-1; D is possibly TRBD1 (6 bases). CDR3 length: 15 amino acids. CDR1 is DFQATT, CDR2 SNEGSKA, per germline (reference sequence). Trimming pared 3 bases from V and 0 bases from J, leaving 14 bases between. CDR3 in DNA: TGCAGTGCTAGTCGGACAGTCCATTTGAACACTGAAGCTTTCTTT. As protein: CSASRTVHLNTEAFF.

This chain links TRBV6-5 with TRBJ2-1; 10 nucleotides agree with TRBD2. The CDR3 is 14 residues long. Germline CDR1 MNHEY, CDR2 SVGAGI. V lost 6 bases to trimming and J lost 7 bases; unmatched junction nucleotides: 6. The CDR3 loop reads CASSSSGGWNEQFF. The CDR3 DNA sequence: TGTGCCAGCAGCTCTAGCGGGGGATGGAATGAGCAGTTCTTC.

The chain recombines TRBV5-4 with TRBJ1-5; TRBD1 might be the D (5 bases). The germline V and J ends were trimmed by 0 bases and 6 bases, with 7 bases remaining between them. CDR1 and CDR2 from the germline V gene are SGHNT and YYREEE (reference sequence). This CDR3 comprises 13 residues. CDR3 loop: CASSLAGGQPQHF. DNA for the CDR3: TGTGCCAGCAGCTTGGCGGGGGGTCAGCCCCAGCATTTT.

The V call is TRBV5-4, the J call TRBJ2-3, with D perhaps TRBD2 (5 bases). Germline V gives CDR1 SGHNT, CDR2 YYREEE (reference sequence). CDR3 size: 15 residues. The germline V and J ends were trimmed by 3 bases and 3 bases, with 14 bases remaining between them. For the CDR3, the DNA is TGTGCCAGCAGCTCTAGAATCGAGGGTACAGATACGCAGTATTTT. It yields the protein CASSSRIEGTDTQYF.

The chain carries TRBV6-6 and TRBJ2-2; D unclear. Trimming removed 7 bases at V and 8 bases at J, with 11 bases between. There are 12 residues in the CDR3. Germline values: CDR1 MNHNY, CDR2 SVGAGI (reference sequence). Here the CDR3 reads CASTLAVGELFF. CDR3 in DNA: TGTGCCAGCACATTGGCCGTGGGGGAGCTGTTTTTT.

The genes are TRBV5-1 and TRBJ2-5; the match to TRBD1 covers 8 bases. This CDR3 contains 14 residues. V trimming: 4 bases; J trimming: 7 bases; junction bases outside the gene matches: 9. Per germline, CDR1 SGHRS and CDR2 YFSETQ. The CDR3 coding sequence is TGCGCCAGCAGCAGGGACAGGATGGATGGGACCCAGTACTTC. It is translated as CASSRDRMDGTQYF.

V usage is TRBV2 and J usage is TRBJ1-3; unclear D gene. Germline-derived CDR1 and CDR2 are SNHLY and FYNNEI. Trimming took 4 bases from V and 11 from J, leaving 21 bases between them. CDR3 length: 15 amino acids. The CDR3: CASSGSGLGLSAIYF. In nucleotides, the CDR3 is TGTGCCAGCAGTGGCTCGGGCCTTGGCCTTAGCGCCATATATTTT. The whole variable domain, filled in from reference TRBV2 and TRBJ1-3, reads EPEVTQTPSHQVTQMGQEVILRCVPISNHLYFYWYRQILGQKVEFLVSFYNNEISEKSEIFDDQFSVERPDGSNFTLKIRSTKLEDSAMYFCASSGSGLGLSAIYFGEGSWLTVV.

The genes are TRBV7-3 and TRBJ2-7; 8 bases are a match to TRBD1. The CDR3 length is 14 residues. With V trimmed by 6 bases and J by 2 bases, 6 bases remained unmatched. CDR1 and CDR2 from the germline V gene are SGHTA and FQGTGA. As DNA, the CDR3 is TGTGCCAGCAGGGAGGGGACAGGACCCTACGAGCAGTACTTC. Translating gives CASREGTGPYEQYF.

This clone was observed a single time. The chain links TRBV9 to TRBJ1-2; the D is unclear. Trimming took off 2 bases at V and 2 bases at J, with 7 bases between the two ends. Germline-derived CDR1 and CDR2 are SGDLS and YYNGEE. The CDR3 has 13 amino acids. The CDR3 loop reads CASSVFRNYGYTF. The CDR3 nucleotides are TGTGCCAGCAGCGTTTTCAGAAACTATGGCTACACCTTC.

V and J are TRBV24-1 and TRBJ2-1; D not resolved. The CDR3 is made up of 12 amino acids. Trimming removed 8 bases at V and 6 bases at J, with 10 bases between. Germline CDR1 KGHDR, CDR2 SFDVKD. The CDR3 nucleotides are TGTGCCACCATTTCTCGCGGCAATGAGCAGTTCTTC. Protein product: CATISRGNEQFF.

The chain carries TRBV6-6 and TRBJ2-7; TRBD1 matches 7 bases. V lost 7 bases, J lost 2 bases, and 8 bases stayed unmatched. CDR1 is MNHNY, CDR2 SVGAGI, per germline (reference sequence). The CDR3 covers 14 residues. The CDR3 here is CASTLQGSTYEQYF. In DNA, the CDR3 is TGTGCCAGCACCTTACAGGGGTCCACCTACGAGCAGTACTTC.

V is TRBV19 and J is TRBJ2-7, with 9 positions matching TRBD1. The CDR3 runs 15 residues. V lost 0 bases, J lost 6 bases, and 6 bases stayed unmatched. Looked up from germline, CDR1 is LNHDA and CDR2 is SQIVND (reference sequence). The CDR3 is CASSIEWGQGGEQYF. The CDR3 DNA reads TGTGCCAGTAGTATAGAATGGGGACAGGGCGGCGAGCAGTACTTC. Variable domain in full (rest from reference TRBV19 and TRBJ2-7): DGGITQSPKYLFRKEGQNVTLSCEQNLNHDAMYWYRQDPGQGLRLIYYSQIVNDFQKGDIAEGYSVSREKKESFPLTVTSAQKNPTAFYLCASSIEWGQGGEQYFGPGTRLTVT.

This clone was detected once. The gene calls are TRBV6-5 and TRBJ1-1, with D possibly TRBD1 on 5 matching bases. The CDR3 consists of 12 residues. CDR1 and CDR2 from the germline V gene are MNHEY and SVGAGI. V lost 2 bases, J lost 5 bases, and 6 bases lay in between. The CDR3 region is CASSYGGTEAFF. CDR3 in DNA: TGTGCCAGCAGTTACGGGGGGACTGAAGCTTTCTTT.

CDR3 sequence: CASSQGGHGYTF. In DNA form, the CDR3 reads TGTGCCAGCAGTCAGGGGGGTCATGGCTACACCTTC. The chain carries TRBV6-5 and TRBJ1-2, with 7 bases identical to TRBD1. The germline V gene encodes CDR1 MNHEY and CDR2 SVGAGI. Losses at the gene ends were 5 bases for V and 6 bases for J; bases not matched to a gene: 3. This CDR3 spans 12 amino acids.

This clone has only a few counts. J is TRBJ2-1 and V is TRBV7-2, with 7 bases matching TRBD1. CDR1 is SGHTA, CDR2 FQGNSA, per germline. This CDR3 contains 12 residues. The V segment lost 6 bases and the J segment 15 bases; nucleotides outside the gene matches: 11. The CDR3 region is CASSPSGGKGFF. The CDR3, as DNA: TGTGCCAGCAGTCCTTCAGGGGGTAAGGGGTTCTTC.

The DNA for the CDR3 is TGTGCCAGCAGCTTGGTCGGCCGGGGCGCGGGGGGAGAGACCCAGTACTTC. Encoded protein: CASSLVGRGAGGETQYF. The chain is built from TRBV5-4 and TRBJ2-5; 8 bases match TRBD2. J was trimmed by 4 bases and V by 0 bases; bases with no gene match: 11. Per the germline V gene, CDR1 is SGHNT and CDR2 is YYREEE (reference sequence). The CDR3 is 17 residues long.

The chain joins TRBV7-2 to TRBJ1-6; D perhaps matches TRBD1 (6 bases). Germline values: CDR1 SGHTA, CDR2 FQGNSA. Trimming stripped 5 bases from V and 2 bases from J, with 13 bases between. The CDR3 totals 16 residues. This CDR3 is CASSAQQGPYNSPLHF. The CDR3 coding sequence is TGTGCCAGCAGCGCCCAACAGGGTCCCTATAATTCACCCCTCCACTTT.

The chain has TRBV13 and TRBJ2-3; 9 positions agree with TRBD2. Unmatched junction bases numbered 8, after V lost 5 bases and J lost 5 bases. Germline CDR1 is PRHDT and CDR2 is FYEKMQ (reference sequence). The CDR3 runs to 15 residues. In DNA form, the CDR3 reads TGTGCCAGCAGCGGAGCGGGGGGCCGGGGAGATACGCAGTATTTT. It translates to CASSGAGGRGDTQYF.

The gene calls are TRBV10-1 and TRBJ1-5; D possibly corresponds to TRBD1 (5 bases). Trimming shortened V by 3 bases and J by 2 bases, and 11 bases separated the two germline ends. The CDR3 spans 15 residues. CDR1 WNHNN and CDR2 SYGVQD come from the germline V gene (reference sequence). This CDR3 is CASSDLAGCNQPQHF. In nucleotides, the CDR3 is TGCGCCAGCAGTGATCTGGCAGGGTGCAATCAGCCCCAGCATTTT.

This chain links TRBV18 with TRBJ2-1; 9 bases agree with TRBD2. With V trimmed by 5 bases and J by 7 bases, 9 bases remained unmatched. CDR1 is KGHSH, CDR2 LQKENI, per germline. This CDR3 spans 15 amino acids. The CDR3 is CASSSGLAIGNEQFF. CDR3 in DNA: TGTGCCAGCTCATCGGGACTAGCCATTGGGAATGAGCAGTTCTTC.

The chain recombines TRBV24-1 with TRBJ2-5; TRBD2 aligns across 10 bases. This CDR3 is built from 13 residues. V dropped 9 bases and J dropped 3; count of bases not matched to a gene: 3. CDR1 is KGHDR and CDR2 is SFDVKD in the germline V gene. The CDR3 DNA follows: TGTGCCACCGGCCTAGCGGGAGAAGAGACCCAGTACTTC. As protein: CATGLAGEETQYF.

The chain couples TRBV27 to TRBJ1-1, with TRBD1 matching over 7 bases. The CDR3 has 13 amino acids. J gave up 4 bases and V 3 bases, and 2 bases lay outside the gene matches. Germline V gives CDR1 MNHEY, CDR2 SMNVEV (reference sequence). CDR3 DNA: TGTGCCAGCAGTTTGACAGGGCGCACTGAAGCTTTCTTT. It codes for CASSLTGRTEAFF.

This chain joins TRBV7-8 and TRBJ2-7; 9 bases fit TRBD2. Per the germline V gene, CDR1 is SGHVS and CDR2 is FQNEAQ. The J segment lost 11 bases and the V segment lost 1 base, leaving 3 bases of the junction unmatched. The CDR3 is made up of 12 amino acids. CDR3 DNA sequence: TGTGCCAGCAGCTTAGTGGGCGGGGGGGAGTACTTC. Encoded protein: CASSLVGGGEYF.